The next 14 T cell receptor beta chains were all read from a single sample in a study of blood T cells in healthy people across ages (dated by TCRdb to the mid-2010s). The library relied on 5' RACE. Sequencing was performed on an Illumina HiSeq 2500. A second PCR of about 6 to 12 cycles was run with a J-beta primer mix and a sample-barcoded 5' primer. TCRdb redid the processing of the public reads, applying fastp at Q25 and MiXCR, and retained in-frame beta chains. Identical CDR3 protein sequences are pooled into one entry, listed with their most common genes and DNA. The sample includes around 940,000 distinct CDR3 sequences, with roughly 51% observed a single time. The top ten hold around 21% of the sample. The sequenced sample consisted of blood. The receptors shown here come from a woman aged 60-75 years in good health.

This clonotype occurred a few times. This chain connects TRBV20-1 to TRBJ2-7; 10 nucleotides align to TRBD2. Germline CDR1 is DFQATT and CDR2 is SNEGSKA (reference sequence). CDR3 length: 15 amino acids. V shed 5 bases, J shed 4 bases, and the junction held 11 bases outside the gene matches. DNA for the CDR3: TGCAGTGCTCAAAACCTAGCGGGAGCACTATACGAGCAGTACTTC. Protein product: CSAQNLAGALYEQYF.

This chain connects TRBV20-1 to TRBJ2-1, with D hard to call. CDR3 size: 12 residues. The V end lost 6 bases, the J end lost 8 bases, and 14 bases lay between the germline ends. Germline V CDR1 and CDR2: DFQATT, SNEGSKA (reference sequence). CDR3 region: CSARYVGYEQFF. As DNA, the CDR3 is TGCAGTGCCCGATATGTTGGCTATGAGCAGTTCTTC.

This rearrangement joins TRBV11-2 to TRBJ2-5; D unresolved. The CDR3 consists of 12 residues. The V end was cut by 6 bases, the J end by 0 bases, with 5 bases between. CDR1 SGHAT and CDR2 FQNNGV come from the germline V gene. CDR3 residues: CASRPDQETQYF. CDR3 coding DNA: TGTGCCAGCAGGCCAGACCAAGAGACCCAGTACTTC.

This chain joins TRBV11-2 and TRBJ2-6; TRBD2 matches 8 bases. The germline gives CDR1 SGHAT, CDR2 FQNNGV. The CDR3 has 15 amino acids. V was pared by 7 bases and J by 6 bases, with 8 bases of the junction left unmatched. The CDR3 reads CASTSTRGEANVLTF. CDR3 in DNA: TGTGCCAGCACTTCCACGCGGGGGGAGGCCAACGTCCTGACTTTC.

The chain has TRBV12-5 and TRBJ2-4, with a possible D match to TRBD1 (5 bases). Germline assignment: CDR1 LGHNT and CDR2 FRNRAP. The V end lost 6 bases, the J end lost 0 bases, and 21 bases lay between the germline ends. CDR3 length: 18 residues. Here the CDR3 DNA reads TGTGCTAGTGGCCGCAGCCTAAACAGGTATCTAGCCAAAAACATTCAGTACTTC. Translating it yields CASGRSLNRYLAKNIQYF.

This clonotype was seen more than once but under ten times. CDR3 sequence reads: CASSLHRDPAEDTQYF. CDR3 in DNA: TGTGCCAGCTCACTACACCGGGACCCAGCGGAAGATACGCAGTATTTT. The J gene is TRBJ2-3, the V gene TRBV18, with D possibly being TRBD1 or TRBD2 (5 bases each). Trimming cost V 4 bases and J 5 bases, with 19 bases left between them. The CDR3 extends over 16 amino acids. The germline V gene encodes CDR1 KGHSH and CDR2 LQKENI.

This chain connects TRBV28 to TRBJ1-2, with 10 bases aligning to TRBD1. The V and J ends lost 8 bases and 8 bases, in that order; junction bases with no gene match: 17. This CDR3 has 16 residues. CDR1 and CDR2 from the germline V gene are MDHEN and SYDVKM. The CDR3 sequence is CASEEDRTGGLGGYTF. The CDR3 DNA follows: TGTGCCAGCGAGGAGGACCGGACAGGGGGTTTGGGAGGCTACACCTTC.

The V gene is TRBV5-4, the J gene TRBJ2-6; no firm D call. The CDR3 contains 15 residues. In germline, CDR1 is SGHNT, CDR2 YYREEE (reference sequence). V shed 4 bases and J shed 2 bases, with 10 bases lying between them. CDR3 nucleotides: TGTGCCAGCAGCCTCGAGGTACCTGGGGCCAACGTCCTGACTTTC. Translation gives CASSLEVPGANVLTF.

This clonotype appeared a few times. This chain connects TRBV29-1 to TRBJ2-7; 8 bases fit TRBD2. The V segment lost 5 bases and the J segment 5 bases; nucleotides outside the gene matches: 11. The CDR3 length is 14 residues. CDR1 and CDR2 from the germline V gene are SQVTM and ANQGSEA. The DNA for the CDR3 is TGCAGCGTTCTAAGACTAGCCGGGGGGGACGAGCAGTACTTC. This translates into CSVLRLAGGDEQYF.

This clonotype was picked up one time. The chain is built from TRBV12-3 or TRBV12-4 and TRBJ2-1; either TRBD1 or TRBD2 may fit D (5 bases each). The CDR3 is 15 amino acids. V dropped 6 bases and J dropped 8 bases, with 20 bases sitting between them. The CDR3 protein is CASRLGTNGIDEQFF. In DNA, the CDR3 is TGTGCCAGCAGGCTAGGGACGAACGGTATCGATGAGCAGTTCTTC.

This clonotype has just a few counts. The chain is built from TRBV10-3 and TRBJ2-3; maybe TRBD2 (6 bases). V lost 6 bases to trimming and J lost 8 bases, with 21 bases between them. CDR3 length: 15 amino acids. Germline V CDR1 and CDR2: ENHRY, SYGVKD. The CDR3 nucleotides are TGTGCCATCAGCTCGGAGGTATCCTTGGGAGGTACGCAGTATTTT. Encoded protein: CAISSEVSLGGTQYF.

This clonotype turned up a few times. This chain connects TRBV19 to TRBJ2-3, with TRBD2 matching over 7 bases. The CDR3 runs 14 residues. With 9 bases clipped from V and 4 bases from J, the junction kept 10 bases outside the gene matches. CDR1 is LNHDA, CDR2 SQIVND, per germline (reference sequence). The CDR3 loop is CARTGLGSSDTQYF. As DNA, the CDR3 is TGTGCCAGAACCGGACTAGGTTCGTCAGATACGCAGTATTTT.

The rearrangement links TRBV29-1 to TRBJ2-5; a weak D match, TRBD1 (5 bases). Germline CDR1 is SQVTM and CDR2 is ANQGSEA. The CDR3 contains 13 residues. Trimming cost V 4 bases and J 7 bases, with 16 bases left between them. CDR3 amino acids: CSVVRESSGTQYF. The DNA of the CDR3 is TGCAGCGTTGTCAGGGAATCCTCTGGGACCCAGTACTTC.

This clonotype has only a few counts. The genes are TRBV12-3 or TRBV12-4 and TRBJ2-1; D tentatively reads TRBD1 or TRBD2 (6 bases each). The V end lost 3 bases, the J end lost 8 bases, and 17 bases lay between the germline ends. This CDR3 region has 15 residues. CDR3 sequence: CASSLGAGPPDEQFF. In DNA form, the CDR3 reads TGTGCCAGCAGTTTGGGGGCGGGACCCCCCGATGAGCAGTTCTTC.